The 25 T cell receptor beta chains below come from one sample, sequenced in a study of blood T cell repertoires in COVID-19. Using immunoSEQ multiplex PCR, the repertoire was profiled, and TCRdb retains in-frame clones only, with some absent. Of 50,000 to 65,000 clones listed, 83% are singletons. The sequencing sample was made of peripheral blood. The receptor set was obtained from a human donor in a cohort sampled during active COVID-19.

This sequence joins TRBV20-1 and TRBJ2-1; 9 nucleotides agree with TRBD2. The V gene end was trimmed by 3 bases and the J gene end by 9 bases; junction bases not matched to a gene: 12. Per the germline V gene, CDR1 is DFQATT and CDR2 is SNEGSKA (reference sequence). The CDR3 length is 15 residues. The CDR3 sequence: CSASTAGGGGIEQFF. The CDR3 DNA reads as TGCAGTGCTAGTACCGCTGGCGGGGGGGGTATTGAGCAGTTCTTC.

CDR3 amino acids: CASRSDSNQPQHF. The CDR3 DNA follows: TGTGCCAGTAGATCAGATAGCAATCAGCCCCAGCATTTT. This chain connects TRBV19 to TRBJ1-5; D is unresolved. V was clipped by 6 bases and J by 0 bases, with 6 bases between them. The CDR3 runs to 13 residues. Germline values: CDR1 LNHDA, CDR2 SQIVND (reference sequence).

The chain employs TRBV30 and TRBJ2-3; D possibly corresponds to TRBD2 (5 bases). With 2 bases removed from V and 2 bases from J, the gap between germline ends came to 11 bases. CDR3 length: 14 residues. Germline V gene lookup returns CDR1 GTSNPN and CDR2 SVGIG (reference sequence). CDR3 bases: TGTGCCTGGAGTATCAGCGGCGACACAGATACGCAGTATTTT. This translates into CAWSISGDTDTQYF.

The chain joins TRBV14 to TRBJ2-1, with a possible D match to TRBD1 (6 bases). Trimming shortened V by 6 bases and J by 7 bases, and 22 bases separated the two germline ends. Germline V CDR1 and CDR2: SGHDN, FVKESK. CDR3 length: 16 residues. In DNA form, the CDR3 reads TGTGCCAGCAGTAAGCTGAACCTGGGGGCCGAAAATGAGCAGTTCTTC. Amino acid sequence: CASSKLNLGAENEQFF.

DNA of the CDR3: TGTGCCAGCAGCGCAAGCTATGGGGCGAATGAGCAGTTCTTC. Its protein is CASSASYGANEQFF. V is TRBV7-7 and J is TRBJ2-1; tentative D call: TRBD1 (5 bases). Germline V gene sequence: CDR1 SSHAT, CDR2 FNYEAQ (reference sequence). V was pared by 5 bases and J by 7 bases, with 15 bases between. This CDR3 is 14 amino acids long.

This clone was seen once. The V gene is TRBV5-4, the J gene TRBJ2-7, with 8 bases identical to TRBD1. J gave up 4 bases and V 0 bases, and 3 bases lay outside the gene matches. The CDR3 totals 14 residues. The germline CDR1 and CDR2 sequences are SGHNT and YYREEE (reference sequence). For the CDR3, the DNA is TGTGCCAGCAGCTTGGGACAGGGGTTGTACGAGCAGTACTTC. It translates to CASSLGQGLYEQYF.

The V call is TRBV7-9, the J call TRBJ1-2, with 11 bases aligning to TRBD1. J gave up 6 bases and V 5 bases, and 5 bases lay outside the gene matches. This CDR3 has 14 residues. CDR1 SEHNR and CDR2 FQNEAQ come from the germline V gene (reference sequence). As DNA, the CDR3 is TGTGCCAGCAGCCTGGGACAGGGGGTACATGGCTACACCTTC. It translates to CASSLGQGVHGYTF.

This chain connects TRBV27 to TRBJ2-7; a weak D match, TRBD1 (5 bases). Germline CDR1 MNHEY, CDR2 SMNVEV (reference sequence). The CDR3 totals 13 residues. V was trimmed by 3 bases and J by 4 bases, leaving 10 bases between them. The CDR3 nucleotides read TGTGCCAGCAGTTTTTCCAGGGCGTACGAGCAGTACTTC. It is translated as CASSFSRAYEQYF.

This clone appeared a few times. The gene calls are TRBV19 and TRBJ2-1; D ambiguous. Germline CDR1 reads LNHDA; CDR2 reads SQIVND (reference sequence). This CDR3 is built from 11 residues. Trimming shortened V by 8 bases and J by 7 bases, and 9 bases separated the two germline ends. The CDR3 DNA sequence: TGTGCCAGTCTCTGGAGAAATGAGCAGTTCTTC. Translated: CASLWRNEQFF.

The chain links TRBV7-2 to TRBJ1-2; TRBD1 might be the D (5 bases). Germline loops: CDR1 SGHTA, CDR2 FQGNSA. This CDR3 spans 14 amino acids. Trimming cost V 5 bases and J 4 bases, with 14 bases left between them. CDR3 sequence reads: CASSPPIQGYGYTF. The CDR3, as DNA: TGTGCCAGCAGCCCGCCCATTCAGGGCTATGGCTACACCTTC.

In its sample, this clone was seen once. The chain couples TRBV19 to TRBJ2-7; 7 bases line up with TRBD1. Germline CDR1 LNHDA, CDR2 SQIVND (reference sequence). V trimming: 3 bases; J trimming: 0 bases; junction bases outside the gene matches: 5. The CDR3 spans 15 residues. The CDR3 here is CASSMRQGFSYEQYF. The CDR3 DNA follows: TGTGCCAGTAGTATGCGACAGGGTTTCTCCTACGAGCAGTACTTC.

This clone came up a few times. V and J are TRBV5-6 and TRBJ1-3, with 11 nucleotides matching TRBD1. This CDR3 comprises 16 residues. Germline assignment: CDR1 SGHDT and CDR2 YYEEEE. Germline trimming cut 0 bases from V and 4 bases from J; bases unmatched to any gene: 3. The CDR3 is CASSLGGQGAGNTIYF. CDR3 nucleotides: TGTGCCAGCAGCTTGGGAGGACAGGGGGCAGGAAACACCATATATTTT.

Comments on this clone: Other DNA sequences of this sample code for an identical CDR3. This chain joins TRBV6-4 and TRBJ2-1; D remains unclear. This CDR3 is 14 amino acids long. Germline CDR1 MRHNA, CDR2 SNTAGT. Trimming shortened V by 2 bases and J by 8 bases, and 13 bases separated the two germline ends. The CDR3 nucleotides are TGTGCCAGCAGTGACACCCCCGGCCGGGATGAGCAGTTCTTC. It encodes CASSDTPGRDEQFF.

The V and J genes are TRBV6-5 and TRBJ1-5; 7 bases match TRBD1. V gave up 5 bases and J gave up 1 base; unmatched junction bases: 5. Germline V gene lookup returns CDR1 MNHEY and CDR2 SVGAGI. The CDR3 has 15 residues. CDR3 loop: CASSRQGPSNQPQHF. CDR3 nucleotides: TGTGCCAGCAGTAGACAGGGACCGAGCAATCAGCCCCAGCATTTT.

For the CDR3, the DNA is TGTGCCAGCAGCCTCACAGGGAACACCGGGGAGCTGTTTTTT. It yields the protein CASSLTGNTGELFF. The chain carries TRBV7-9 and TRBJ2-2; D is perhaps TRBD1 (5 bases). Germline V gene data show CDR1 as SEHNR and CDR2 as FQNEAQ (reference sequence). The ends were cut back, 5 bases at V and 1 base at J, with 8 bases in the middle. The CDR3 loop spans 14 amino acids.

This clone was counted only a few times. The genes are TRBV5-6 and TRBJ1-1, with D perhaps matching TRBD1 (5 bases). Trimming removed 1 base from V and 6 bases from J, with 7 bases in between. CDR1 and CDR2 (germline): SGHDT, YYEEEE. CDR3 size: 12 residues. The CDR3 loop reads CASSLWGAEAFF. The DNA of the CDR3 is TGTGCCAGCAGCTTGTGGGGGGCTGAAGCTTTCTTT.

The chain links TRBV29-1 to TRBJ1-2; D gene ambiguous. V lost 6 bases and J lost 1, with 12 bases in between. Germline values: CDR1 SQVTM, CDR2 ANQGSEA. The CDR3 is 13 amino acids. CDR3 DNA sequence: TGCAGCGTGGCGGCCAGTGTTAACTATGGCTACACCTTC. It is translated as CSVAASVNYGYTF.

The chain joins TRBV29-1 to TRBJ2-7, with D hard to call. Germline CDR1 SQVTM, CDR2 ANQGSEA. The CDR3 is 11 residues long. The ends were cut back, 5 bases at V and 4 bases at J, with 9 bases in the middle. The CDR3 coding sequence is TGCAGCGTTCTAGTAGTTTACGAGCAGTACTTC. The encoded protein is CSVLVVYEQYF.

This clone was recorded a few times. The J gene is TRBJ2-5, the V gene TRBV7-9, with a tentative D call TRBD2 (6 bases). Germline CDR1 is SEHNR and CDR2 is FQNEAQ (reference sequence). CDR3 length: 16 amino acids. Trimming shortened V by 7 bases and J by 3 bases, and 21 bases separated the two germline ends. CDR3 DNA: TGTGCCAGCAAGAAGGAGGAGGGAGCGATAGAAGAGACCCAGTACTTC. Protein product: CASKKEEGAIEETQYF.

Written as DNA, the CDR3 is TGTGCCAGCAGTGAACTAGCGGGAGGGCCCGAGCAGTACTTC. This gives the protein CASSELAGGPEQYF. The chain joins TRBV2 to TRBJ2-7; TRBD2 aligns across 12 bases. CDR3 length: 14 residues. V dropped 2 bases and J dropped 6; count of bases not matched to a gene: 2. Per germline, CDR1 SNHLY and CDR2 FYNNEI.

This clone has just one count. V and J are TRBV6-5 and TRBJ1-1, with 7 bases identical to TRBD1. The CDR3 length is 13 residues. Trimming at V came to 7 bases and at J to 1 base, leaving 3 bases not matched to a gene. CDR1 and CDR2 from the germline V gene are MNHEY and SVGAGI. The CDR3 DNA follows: TGTGCCAGCACCGGACAGGCGAACACTGAAGCTTTCTTT. This gives the protein CASTGQANTEAFF.

V usage is TRBV6-1 and J usage is TRBJ2-5; 8 bases map to TRBD2. Trimming took 4 bases from V and 2 from J; bases not matched to a gene: 18. The CDR3 totals 19 residues. Germline lookup yields CDR1 MNHNS and CDR2 SASEGT. Here the CDR3 reads CASSARGVISGEPQETQYF. The CDR3 region has the DNA TGTGCCAGCAGTGCGCGGGGGGTTATTAGCGGGGAGCCACAAGAGACCCAGTACTTC.

This chain joins TRBV14 and TRBJ1-1, with D unresolved. The germline gives CDR1 SGHDN, CDR2 FVKESK. Deletions cut 4 bases from V and 4 bases from J, with 22 bases between. This CDR3 has 17 amino acids. The CDR3 here is CASSPSGVRGIGTEAFF. As DNA, the CDR3 is TGTGCCAGCAGCCCCTCAGGAGTACGGGGAATTGGCACTGAAGCTTTCTTT.

This chain connects TRBV7-9 to TRBJ2-3; the D gene is possibly TRBD1 (5 bases). The germline CDR1 and CDR2 sequences are SEHNR and FQNEAQ (reference sequence). The CDR3 runs 12 residues. Trimming removed 4 bases at V and 5 bases at J, with 7 bases between. The CDR3 DNA follows: TGTGCCAGCAGCTCGCAGGGAGATACGCAGTATTTT. Translated, it gives CASSSQGDTQYF.

This chain joins TRBV24-1 and TRBJ2-5; D might be TRBD2 (6 bases). From germline, CDR1 is KGHDR and CDR2 SFDVKD. There are 14 residues in the CDR3. V lost 4 bases and J 1 base, leaving 9 bases between the germline ends. CDR3 loop: CATSDTGGQETQYF. DNA for the CDR3: TGTGCCACCAGTGACACCGGGGGCCAAGAGACCCAGTACTTC.